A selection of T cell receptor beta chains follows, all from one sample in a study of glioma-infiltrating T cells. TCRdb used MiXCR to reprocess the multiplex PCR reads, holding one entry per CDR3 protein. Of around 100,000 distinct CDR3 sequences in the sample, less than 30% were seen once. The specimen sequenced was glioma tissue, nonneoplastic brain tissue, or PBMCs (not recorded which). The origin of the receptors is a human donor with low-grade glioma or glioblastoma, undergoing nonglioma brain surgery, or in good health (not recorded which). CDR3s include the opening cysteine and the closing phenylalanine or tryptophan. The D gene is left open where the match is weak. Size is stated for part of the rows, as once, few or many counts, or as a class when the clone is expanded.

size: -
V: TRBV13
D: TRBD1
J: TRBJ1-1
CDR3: CASSQRGQGAAEAFF
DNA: TGTGCCAGCAGCCAGAGGGGACAGGGGGCGGCTGAAGCTTTCTTT

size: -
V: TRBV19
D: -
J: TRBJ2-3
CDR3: CASTPVDTDTQYF
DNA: TGTGCCAGTACTCCCGTTGACACAGATACGCAGTATTTT

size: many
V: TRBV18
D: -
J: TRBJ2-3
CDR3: CASSPQKTSTDTQYF
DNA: TGTGCCAGCTCACCTCAGAAAACTAGCACAGATACGCAGTATTTT

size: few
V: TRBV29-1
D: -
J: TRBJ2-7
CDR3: CSVADSPYEQYF
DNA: TGCAGCGTTGCCGACAGTCCCTACGAGCAGTACTTC

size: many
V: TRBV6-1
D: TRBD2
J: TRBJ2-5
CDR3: CASSRDYQETQYF
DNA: TGTGCCAGCAGCCGGGACTATCAAGAGACCCAGTACTTC

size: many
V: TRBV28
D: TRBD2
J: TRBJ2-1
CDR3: CASSAPSGGANEQFF
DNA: TGTGCCAGCAGTGCTCCTAGCGGGGGGGCCAATGAGCAGTTCTTC

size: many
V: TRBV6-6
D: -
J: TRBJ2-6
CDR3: CASSYRGGTKANVLTF
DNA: TGTGCCAGCAGTTACCGCGGCGGGACAAAGGCCAACGTCCTGACTTTC

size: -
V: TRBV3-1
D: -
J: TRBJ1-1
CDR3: CASSQGLGGVEAFF
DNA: TGTGCCAGCAGCCAAGGTTTAGGCGGAGTTGAAGCTTTCTTT

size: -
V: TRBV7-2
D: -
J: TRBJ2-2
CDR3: CASSLGGWTGELFF
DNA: TGTGCCAGCAGCTTGGGGGGATGGACCGGGGAGCTGTTTTTT

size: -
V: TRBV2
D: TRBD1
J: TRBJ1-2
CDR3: CASKTQGAVMGGYTF
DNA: TGTGCCAGCAAAACACAGGGGGCTGTGATGGGAGGCTACACCTTC

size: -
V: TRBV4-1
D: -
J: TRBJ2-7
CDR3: CASSPQQGLEQYF
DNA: TGCGCCAGCAGCCCCCAACAGGGACTCGAGCAGTACTTC

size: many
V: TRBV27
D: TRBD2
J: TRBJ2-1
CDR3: CASTFSGGAGYNEQFF
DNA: TGTGCCAGCACCTTTAGCGGGGGGGCCGGGTACAATGAGCAGTTCTTC

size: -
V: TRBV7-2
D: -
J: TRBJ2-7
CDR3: CASSHSGDYEQYF
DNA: TGTGCCAGCAGCCATAGCGGTGACTACGAGCAGTACTTC

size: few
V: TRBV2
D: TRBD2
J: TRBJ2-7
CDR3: CASRGVTSGGYLRQYF
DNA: TGTGCCAGCAGAGGGGTTACTAGCGGGGGATACCTCCGGCAGTACTTC

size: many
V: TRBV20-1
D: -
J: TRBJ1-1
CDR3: CSARFLLSGRTMNTEAFF
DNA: TGCAGTGCTAGATTCCTCCTCTCAGGACGGACAATGAACACTGAAGCTTTCTTT

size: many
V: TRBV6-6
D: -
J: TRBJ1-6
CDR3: CASSYSVYSSSYNSPLHF
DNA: TGTGCCAGCAGTTACTCGGTTTATAGCAGCTCCTATAATTCACCCCTCCACTTT

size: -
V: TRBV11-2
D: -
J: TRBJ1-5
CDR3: CASSPNLDSQPQHF
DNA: TGTGCCAGCAGCCCGAACCTAGACAGTCAGCCCCAGCATTTT

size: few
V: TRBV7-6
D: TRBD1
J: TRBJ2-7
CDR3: CASSPADRGGSREQYF
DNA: TGTGCCAGCAGCCCTGCCGACAGGGGGGGAAGCCGCGAGCAGTACTTC

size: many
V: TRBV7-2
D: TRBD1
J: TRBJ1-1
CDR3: CASSSDRGRGTEAFF
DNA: TGTGCCAGCAGCTCAGACAGGGGGCGCGGAACTGAAGCTTTCTTT

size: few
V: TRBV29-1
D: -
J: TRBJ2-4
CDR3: CSVGGPAKNIQYF
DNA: TGCAGCGTTGGAGGTCCGGCCAAAAACATTCAGTACTTC

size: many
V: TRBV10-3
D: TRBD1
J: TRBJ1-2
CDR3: CAIRGQASNGYTF
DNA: TGTGCCATCAGGGGACAGGCTTCAAATGGCTACACCTTC

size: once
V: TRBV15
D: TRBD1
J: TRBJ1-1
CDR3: CATSTTGTGGSTKTEAFF
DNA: TGTGCCACCAGCACAACGGGGACAGGGGGGAGTACGAAAACTGAAGCTTTCTTT

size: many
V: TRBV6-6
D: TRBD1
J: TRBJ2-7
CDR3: CASSYSGTGGYEQYF
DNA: TGTGCCAGCAGTTACTCCGGGACAGGGGGCTACGAGCAGTACTTC

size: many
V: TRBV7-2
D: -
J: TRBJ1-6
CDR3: CASSSLGGSYNSPLHF
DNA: TGTGCCAGCAGCTCCCTCGGGGGCTCCTATAATTCACCCCTCCACTTT

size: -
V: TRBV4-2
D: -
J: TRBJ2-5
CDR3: CASSPGLTQETQYF
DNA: TGTGCCAGCAGCCCGGGACTCACCCAAGAGACCCAGTACTTC

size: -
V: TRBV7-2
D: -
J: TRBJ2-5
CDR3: CASGTSGHLFETQYF
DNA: TGTGCCAGCGGAACCTCAGGACACCTCTTTGAGACCCAGTACTTC

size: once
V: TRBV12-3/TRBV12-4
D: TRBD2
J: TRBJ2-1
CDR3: CASSYSRLAGYNEQFF
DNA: TGTGCCAGCAGTTACTCCCGACTAGCGGGTTACAATGAGCAGTTCTTC

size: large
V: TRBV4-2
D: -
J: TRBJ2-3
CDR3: CASSQVLADTQYF
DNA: TGTGCCAGCAGCCAAGTGCTGGCAGATACGCAGTATTTT

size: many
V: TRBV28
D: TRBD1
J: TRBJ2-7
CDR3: CASSFGTADKYF
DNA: TGTGCCAGCAGTTTCGGGACAGCTGATAAGTACTTC

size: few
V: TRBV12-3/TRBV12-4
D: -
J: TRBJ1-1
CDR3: CASSLFSREAFF
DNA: TGTGCCAGCAGTTTATTTTCGCGTGAAGCTTTCTTT

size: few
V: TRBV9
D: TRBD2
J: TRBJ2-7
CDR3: CASSLSTSGPYEQYF
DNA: TGTGCCAGCAGCCTATCGACTAGCGGCCCCTACGAGCAGTACTTC

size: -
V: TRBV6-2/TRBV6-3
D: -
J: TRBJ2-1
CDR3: CASSYFPYGAQVQFF
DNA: TGTGCCAGCAGTTATTTTCCCTACGGGGCACAGGTGCAGTTCTTC

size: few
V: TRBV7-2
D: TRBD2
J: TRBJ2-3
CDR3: CASSKGLAGAPDTQYF
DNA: TGTGCCAGCAGCAAGGGACTAGCGGGGGCCCCAGATACGCAGTATTTT

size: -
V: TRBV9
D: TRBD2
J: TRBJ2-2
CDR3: CASSWTSSAGELFF
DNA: TGTGCCAGCAGCTGGACTAGCTCCGCCGGGGAGCTGTTTTTT

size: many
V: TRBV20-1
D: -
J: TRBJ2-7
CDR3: CSAIPQGSLKGEQYF
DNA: TGCAGTGCTATACCCCAGGGGTCCCTAAAGGGTGAGCAGTACTTC

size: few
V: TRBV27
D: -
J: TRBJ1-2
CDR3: CASSFGGLDGYTF
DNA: TGTGCCAGCAGTTTTGGGGGGCTCGATGGCTACACCTTC

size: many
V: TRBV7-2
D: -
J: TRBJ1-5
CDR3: CASSLDRDRNQPQHF
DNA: TGTGCCAGCAGCTTAGACCGGGATCGCAATCAGCCCCAGCATTTT

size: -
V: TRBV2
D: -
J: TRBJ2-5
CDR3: CASSPQGTQYF
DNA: TGTGCCAGCAGTCCTCAGGGGACCCAGTACTTC

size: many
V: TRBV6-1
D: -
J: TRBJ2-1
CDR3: CASGSRQESSYNEQFF
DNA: TGTGCCAGCGGGTCGCGTCAGGAGAGCTCCTACAATGAGCAGTTCTTC

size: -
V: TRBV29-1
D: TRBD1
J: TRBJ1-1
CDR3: CSVDHEGQGRRTEAFF
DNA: TGCAGCGTTGACCACGAGGGACAGGGCCGACGAACTGAAGCTTTCTTT

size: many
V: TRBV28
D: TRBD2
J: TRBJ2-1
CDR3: CASTRGGDSYNEQFF
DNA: TGTGCCAGCACCCGGGGGGGAGACTCCTACAATGAGCAGTTCTTC

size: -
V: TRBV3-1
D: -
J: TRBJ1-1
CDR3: CASSLPWKGEAFF
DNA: TGTGCCAGCAGCCTTCCCTGGAAAGGCGAAGCTTTCTTT

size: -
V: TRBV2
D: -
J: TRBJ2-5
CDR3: CASSVGTNNMETQYF
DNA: TGTGCCAGCAGTGTGGGCACCAACAATATGGAGACCCAGTACTTC

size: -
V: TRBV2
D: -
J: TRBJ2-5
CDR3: CASSRNRDWGGTQYF
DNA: TGTGCCAGCAGTAGAAACAGGGACTGGGGAGGGACCCAGTACTTC

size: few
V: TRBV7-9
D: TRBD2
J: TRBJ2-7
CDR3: CASSPGGGFSYEQYF
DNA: TGTGCCAGCAGCCCGGGGGGGGGATTCTCCTACGAGCAGTACTTC

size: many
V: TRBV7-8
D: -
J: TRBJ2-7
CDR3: CASSQRWAAYEQYF
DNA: TGTGCCAGCAGCCAGCGGTGGGCTGCTTACGAGCAGTACTTC

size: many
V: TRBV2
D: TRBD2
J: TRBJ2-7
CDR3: CASSEASGVAYEQYF
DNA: TGTGCCAGCAGTGAGGCAAGCGGGGTTGCCTACGAGCAGTACTTC

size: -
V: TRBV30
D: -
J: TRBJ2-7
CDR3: CAWGAGLSYEQYF
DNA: TGTGCCTGGGGAGCTGGACTTTCCTACGAGCAGTACTTC

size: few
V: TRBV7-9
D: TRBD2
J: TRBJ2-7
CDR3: CASSTGLAGVEQYF
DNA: TGTGCCAGCAGCACTGGACTAGCGGGGGTCGAGCAGTACTTC

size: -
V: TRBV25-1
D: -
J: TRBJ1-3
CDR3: CASSGGPNSGNTIYF
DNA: TGTGCCAGCAGTGGGGGACCGAACTCTGGAAACACCATATATTTT

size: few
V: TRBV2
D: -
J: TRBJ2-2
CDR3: CASRDSAGNTGELFF
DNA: TGTGCCAGCAGAGACAGCGCGGGGAATACCGGGGAGCTGTTTTTT

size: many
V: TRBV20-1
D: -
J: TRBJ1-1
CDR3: CSARVLTEFTEAFF
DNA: TGCAGTGCTAGGGTTCTGACCGAATTCACTGAAGCTTTCTTT

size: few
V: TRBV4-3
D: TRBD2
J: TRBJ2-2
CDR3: CASSHKEGGGAIGELFF
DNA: TGCGCCAGCAGCCATAAAGAGGGCGGGGGGGCCATCGGGGAGCTGTTTTTT

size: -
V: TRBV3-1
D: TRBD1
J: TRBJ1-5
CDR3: CASSAALGGRQPQHF
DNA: TGTGCCAGCAGCGCGGCCCTAGGGGGCCGGCAGCCCCAGCATTTT

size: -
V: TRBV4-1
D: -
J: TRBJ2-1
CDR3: CASSPLGASYNEQFF
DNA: TGCGCCAGCAGCCCCCTAGGGGCCTCCTACAATGAGCAGTTCTTC

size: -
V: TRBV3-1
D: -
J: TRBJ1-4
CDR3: CASSQDRKGNNEKLFF
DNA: TGTGCCAGCAGCCAAGATCGCAAGGGGAATAATGAAAAACTGTTTTTT

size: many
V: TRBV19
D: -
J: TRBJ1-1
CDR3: CASSWARSSTEAFF
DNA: TGTGCCAGTAGCTGGGCACGATCAAGTACTGAAGCTTTCTTT